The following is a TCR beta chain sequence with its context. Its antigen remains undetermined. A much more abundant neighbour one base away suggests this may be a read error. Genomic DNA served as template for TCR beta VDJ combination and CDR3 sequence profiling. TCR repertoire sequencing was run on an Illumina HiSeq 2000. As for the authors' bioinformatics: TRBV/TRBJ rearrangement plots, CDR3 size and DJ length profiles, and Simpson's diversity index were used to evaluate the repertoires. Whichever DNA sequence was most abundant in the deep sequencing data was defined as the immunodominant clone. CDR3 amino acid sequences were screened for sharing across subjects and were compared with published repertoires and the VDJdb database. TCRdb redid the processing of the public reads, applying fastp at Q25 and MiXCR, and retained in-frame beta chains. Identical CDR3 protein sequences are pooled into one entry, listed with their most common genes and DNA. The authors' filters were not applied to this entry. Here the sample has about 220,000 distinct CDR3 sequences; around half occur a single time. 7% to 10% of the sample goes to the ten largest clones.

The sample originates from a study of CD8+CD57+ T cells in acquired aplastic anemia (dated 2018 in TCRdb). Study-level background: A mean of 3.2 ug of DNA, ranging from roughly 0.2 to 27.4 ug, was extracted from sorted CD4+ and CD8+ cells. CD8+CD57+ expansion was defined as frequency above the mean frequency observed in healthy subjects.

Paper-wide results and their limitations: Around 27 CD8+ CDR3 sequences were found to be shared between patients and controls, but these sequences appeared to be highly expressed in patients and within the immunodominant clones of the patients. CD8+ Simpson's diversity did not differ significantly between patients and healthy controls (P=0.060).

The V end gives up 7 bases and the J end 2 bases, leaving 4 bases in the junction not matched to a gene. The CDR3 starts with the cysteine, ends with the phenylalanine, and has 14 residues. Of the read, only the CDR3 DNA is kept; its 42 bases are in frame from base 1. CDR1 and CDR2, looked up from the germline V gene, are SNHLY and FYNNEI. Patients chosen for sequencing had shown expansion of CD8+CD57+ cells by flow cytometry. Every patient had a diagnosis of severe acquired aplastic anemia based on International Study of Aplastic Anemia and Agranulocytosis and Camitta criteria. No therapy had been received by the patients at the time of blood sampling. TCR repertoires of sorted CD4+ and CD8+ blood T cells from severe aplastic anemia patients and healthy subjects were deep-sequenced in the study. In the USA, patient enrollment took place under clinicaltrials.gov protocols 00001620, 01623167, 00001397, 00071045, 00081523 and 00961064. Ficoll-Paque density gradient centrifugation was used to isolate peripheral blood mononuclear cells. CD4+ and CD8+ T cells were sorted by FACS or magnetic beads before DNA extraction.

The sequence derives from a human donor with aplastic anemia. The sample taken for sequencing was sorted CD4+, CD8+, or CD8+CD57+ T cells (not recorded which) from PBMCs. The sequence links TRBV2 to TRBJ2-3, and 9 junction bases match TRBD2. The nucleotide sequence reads TGTGCCAGCACGACTAGCGGAAACACAGATACGCAGTATTTT. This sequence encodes CASTTSGNTDTQYF. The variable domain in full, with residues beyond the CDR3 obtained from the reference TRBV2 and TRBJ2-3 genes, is EPEVTQTPSHQVTQMGQEVILRCVPISNHLYFYWYRQILGQKVEFLVSFYNNEISEKSEIFDDQFSVERPDGSNFTLKIRSTKLEDSAMYFCASTTSGNTDTQYFGPGTRLTVL.